This T cell receptor beta chain comes out of a study of blood T cell repertoires in COVID-19. For the study at large: Samples representing acute and convalescent COVID-19 were sourced from the United States, Italy and Spain.

Produced via immunoSEQ multiplex PCR; TCRdb's table is partial and in-frame only. The sample has around 67,000 clones, around 83% seen once. Germline V gives CDR1 LNHNV, CDR2 YYDKDF (reference sequence). The CDR3 has 15 amino acids. V was cut by 3 bases and J by 1 base, with 12 bases left in between. The chain links TRBV15 to TRBJ2-5; D is perhaps TRBD1 (5 bases). Sequenced sample: peripheral blood. This clonotype was sampled from a man aged 50-60 years with active COVID-19. CDR3 bases: TGTGCCACCAGCAGGTCTTTACAGGCCCAAGAGACCCAGTACTTC. Translated, it gives CATSRSLQAQETQYF.